The TCR beta chain under discussion was sequenced for a study of Graves' ophthalmopathy and Graves' hyperthyroidism. The study's findings and limits: Blood also held most thyroid clonotypes expanded above 0.001 frequency. Sensitivity reached just under 90% and specificity roughly 82% for a 13-signature model separating ophthalmopathy from stable hyperthyroidism.

In its sample, this clonotype was seen a few times. Its target is unknown. As the template, RNA transcripts were used to amplify TCR beta CDR3 regions. The authors performed first-round RT-PCR with HTBI primers and then a second-round multiplex PCR. MiXCR, run by TCRdb on the multiplex PCR reads, gives a single entry per CDR3 protein. The sample carries approximately 410,000 distinct CDR3 sequences, just over 15% recorded once. The CDR3 spans 15 residues. V shed 0 bases and J shed 5 bases, with 14 bases lying between them. Germline CDR1 reads SGHRS; CDR2 reads YFSETQ. The authors used Ficoll-Paque density gradient centrifugation to separate PBMCs. The input was roughly 10 ml of fresh peripheral blood.

Sample: peripheral blood. This sequence was found in a woman under 30 with stable Graves' hyperthyroidism. The chain has TRBV5-1 and TRBJ2-5; tentative D call: TRBD2 (7 bases). CDR3 DNA: TGCGCCAGCAGCTTGGTGTCCGGGGGGCACGAGACCCAGTACTTC. Residues: CASSLVSGGHETQYF. Full variable domain (outside the CDR3, taken from reference TRBV5-1 and TRBJ2-5): KAGVTQTPRYLIKTRGQQVTLSCSPISGHRSVSWYQQTPGQGLQFLFEYFSETQRNKGNFPGRFSGRQFSNSRSEMNVSTLELGDSALYLCASSLVSGGHETQYFGPGTRLLVL.